The following is a TCR beta chain sequence with its context. The data originate from a study of OX40 agonist ivuxolimab in advanced cancers. Study context: Ivuxolimab was delivered to patients intravenously every 2 weeks at doses spanning 0.01 to 10 mg/kg. Three individuals attained partial responses, comprising one hepatocellular carcinoma case and two cutaneous melanoma cases.

Clones were sequenced by immunoSEQ multiplex PCR, and TCRdb holds only the in-frame ones, with some missing. Of about 20,000 clones in the sample, more than 70% were seen once. This sample comprised CD4+ or CD8+ T cells sorted from blood, obtained in a trial of the OX40 agonist ivuxolimab. This TCR came from an adult with an advanced solid tumor such as melanoma, head and neck, liver or kidney cancer.

CDR3 coding DNA: TGTGCCAGTAGTATTACGGGTTCCTACGAGCAGTACTTC. Translated: CASSITGSYEQYF. The V and J genes are TRBV19 and TRBJ2-5; D gene unclear. The DNA matches TRBJ2-7 better at its end, which makes the J call doubtful. Germline assignment: CDR1 LNHDA and CDR2 SQIVND (reference sequence). This CDR3 region has 13 residues.